Below are 13 T cell receptor beta chains sequenced from a single sample in a study of T-cell memory formation after mild COVID-19. TCRdb re-analysed the 5' RACE reads in MiXCR, keeping a single row per CDR3 protein. The table lists about 270,000 distinct CDR3 sequences, 15% to 20% of them singletons, with 23% in the top ten. Sequenced material: PBMCs or a T cell subset sorted from them (not recorded which). These receptors all stem from a young man who had mild COVID-19 (a few samples of this study predate the infection). Cell type and time point are not known.

This clonotype was recorded once. CDR3 coding DNA: TGTGCCAGCAACAGGGACAGGGGACAAAACACTGAAGCTTTCTTT. Translation: CASNRDRGQNTEAFF. V is TRBV12-3 or TRBV12-4 and J is TRBJ1-1; the match to TRBD1 covers 10 bases. The CDR3 covers 15 residues. V lost 7 bases, J lost 2 bases, and 7 bases stayed unmatched.

This clonotype appeared many times. The chain uses TRBV6-2 or TRBV6-3 and TRBJ1-6; D gene ambiguous. The CDR3 contains 13 residues. V gave up 5 bases and J gave up 14 bases, with 16 bases separating them. Germline lookup yields CDR1 MNHEY and CDR2 SVGEGT. The CDR3 loop reads CASSGYLGVTLHF. CDR3 DNA sequence: TGTGCCAGCAGTGGGTACTTGGGCGTTACCCTCCACTTT.

The chain recombines TRBV25-1 with TRBJ1-2; no definite D call. Trimming pared 6 bases from V and 3 bases from J, leaving 11 bases between. CDR3 length: 13 residues. CDR1 and CDR2 (germline): MGHDK, SYGVNS. The CDR3 region is CASRRGVDYGYTF. The CDR3, as DNA: TGTGCCAGCAGGCGAGGAGTGGACTATGGCTACACCTTC.

This rearrangement joins TRBV5-1 to TRBJ1-2; no clear D gene. Per germline, CDR1 SGHRS and CDR2 YFSETQ. The CDR3 spans 13 residues. Between the trimmed V and J ends, which lost 4 bases and 8 bases, there was a span of 15 bases. DNA of the CDR3: TGCGCCAGCAGCCCAAGTGGGTCTGGCGGCTACACCTTC. It codes for CASSPSGSGGYTF.

In this sample, this clonotype turned up many times. The chain is built from TRBV2 and TRBJ1-1; D is unresolved. Trimming removed 7 bases from V and 1 base from J, with 10 bases in between. The CDR3 is 13 amino acids. Per the germline V gene, CDR1 is SNHLY and CDR2 is FYNNEI. The CDR3 loop reads CASKPAGNTEAFF. In DNA form, the CDR3 reads TGTGCCAGCAAGCCCGCGGGGAACACTGAAGCTTTCTTT.

V gene TRBV9 combines with J gene TRBJ1-2, with 7 bases that match TRBD1. The CDR3 consists of 14 residues. After removal of 3 bases from V and 1 base from J, the junction contained 3 bases not matched to a gene. Per the germline V gene, CDR1 is SGDLS and CDR2 is YYNGEE. The CDR3 sequence: CASSEDRHNYGYTF. CDR3 DNA sequence: TGTGCCAGCAGCGAGGACAGGCATAACTATGGCTACACCTTC.

The V gene is TRBV7-9, the J gene TRBJ2-7, with TRBD2 matching 7 bases. The CDR3 runs to 16 residues. V shed 3 bases and J 6 bases; nucleotides not matched to a gene: 14. Germline CDR1 and CDR2: SEHNR and FQNEAQ (reference sequence). CDR3 region: CASSLGSFASGIEQYF. The CDR3 nucleotides read TGTGCCAGCAGCTTGGGGTCTTTCGCTAGCGGAATCGAGCAGTACTTC.

This clonotype was found once. The V and J genes are TRBV20-1 and TRBJ2-1; unclear D gene. The germline V gene encodes CDR1 DFQATT and CDR2 SNEGSKA (reference sequence). V shed 0 bases and J shed 2 bases, with 11 bases lying between them. The CDR3 has 15 amino acids. As DNA, the CDR3 is TGCAGTGCTAGAGATTTGTCGGGCGCCTACAATGAGCAGTTCTTC. This sequence encodes CSARDLSGAYNEQFF.

This clonotype came up a few times. The V gene is TRBV7-2, the J gene TRBJ1-2; 7 nucleotides agree with TRBD1. The CDR3 is made up of 14 amino acids. Germline V CDR1 and CDR2: SGHTA, FQGNSA. V dropped 4 bases and J dropped 3; count of bases not matched to a gene: 5. Here the CDR3 DNA reads TGTGCCAGCAGCTCCGAGGGGGCAGACTATGGCTACACCTTC. Translation: CASSSEGADYGYTF.

This clonotype was seen only a few times. The CDR3 protein is CASSLLGLGTSDTQYF. CDR3 in DNA: TGTGCCAGCAGCTTACTTGGGTTAGGAACTTCAGATACGCAGTATTTT. The chain has TRBV7-2 and TRBJ2-3; D is uncertain. Germline V gene sequence: CDR1 SGHTA, CDR2 FQGNSA. The CDR3 extends over 16 amino acids. V was clipped by 2 bases and J by 4 bases, with 16 bases between them. Together with reference TRBV7-2 and TRBJ2-3, the CDR3 gives the full variable domain: GAGVSQSPSNKVTEKGKDVELRCDPISGHTALYWYRQSLGQGLEFLIYFQGNSAPDKSGLPSDRFSAERTGGSVSTLTIQRTQQEDSAVYLCASSLLGLGTSDTQYFGPGTRLTVL.

J is TRBJ2-1 and V is TRBV28, with TRBD2 matching over 12 bases. The V gene end was trimmed by 6 bases and the J gene end by 8 bases; junction bases not matched to a gene: 5. This CDR3 has 14 amino acids. Germline CDR1 and CDR2: MDHEN and SYDVKM. CDR3 protein: CASRLAGGRDEQFF. The DNA for the CDR3 is TGTGCCAGCAGACTAGCGGGGGGCAGGGATGAGCAGTTCTTC.

V usage is TRBV5-5 and J usage is TRBJ2-3; no clear D gene. Germline CDR1 and CDR2: SGHKS and YYEKEE (reference sequence). This CDR3 region has 14 residues. The V end was cut by 1 base, the J end by 5 bases, with 11 bases between. The CDR3 loop is CASSLPRKIDTQYF. DNA of the CDR3: TGTGCCAGCAGCTTGCCCCGAAAAATAGATACGCAGTATTTT.

The chain joins TRBV6-5 to TRBJ2-7; a possible D gene is TRBD2 (5 bases). Germline V gene sequence: CDR1 MNHEY, CDR2 SVGAGI. V dropped 0 bases and J dropped 5 bases, with 8 bases sitting between them. CDR3 length: 13 amino acids. The CDR3 loop reads CASSYSRGNEQYF. CDR3 sequence (DNA): TGTGCCAGCAGTTACTCGAGAGGGAACGAGCAGTACTTC.